The 23 T cell receptor beta chains reported below all come from one sample, sequenced in a study of T cell responses to AZD1222 COVID-19 vaccine. Data came from immunoSEQ multiplex PCR; TCRdb stores just in-frame clones and leaves some out. The repertoire includes roughly 140,000 clones, approximately 94% of them detected once, and about 2.1% sits in the top ten. The source material was peripheral blood, sampled on day 0 of AZD1222 vaccination. All receptors come from an adult in good health.

The chain couples TRBV2 to TRBJ2-1; no definite D call. This CDR3 has 11 residues. V lost 8 bases and J lost 4, with 6 bases in between. The germline gives CDR1 SNHLY, CDR2 FYNNEI. As DNA, the CDR3 is TGTGCCAGCGTCTGGTACAATGAGCAGTTCTTC. Its translation is CASVWYNEQFF.

The V gene is TRBV28, the J gene TRBJ1-2; possible D gene TRBD1, 5 bases. Germline CDR1 MDHEN, CDR2 SYDVKM. The CDR3 loop spans 12 amino acids. V dropped 7 bases and J dropped 9 bases, with 15 bases sitting between them. The CDR3 DNA reads TGTGCCAGCAACTTTGGGGGGTCGAGCTACACCTTC. Translation gives CASNFGGSSYTF.

CDR3 protein: CASSPRGSYNSPLHF. The CDR3 DNA reads TGTGCCAGCAGCCCCAGGGGCTCCTATAATTCACCCCTCCACTTT. The genes are TRBV5-6 and TRBJ1-6; D is possibly TRBD1 (6 bases). Looked up from germline, CDR1 is SGHDT and CDR2 is YYEEEE. V was clipped by 4 bases and J by 0 bases, with 8 bases between them. The CDR3 has 15 amino acids.

The gene calls are TRBV2 and TRBJ2-7, with a tentative D call TRBD2 (6 bases). From germline, CDR1 is SNHLY and CDR2 FYNNEI. The length of the CDR3 is 13 residues. V lost 6 bases and J 0 bases, leaving 9 bases between the germline ends. The CDR3 DNA follows: TGTGCCAGCAGGGGACTGGTCTCCTACGAGCAGTACTTC. Translating it yields CASRGLVSYEQYF.

This rearrangement joins TRBV29-1 to TRBJ1-2; D may be TRBD1 (6 bases). Trimming removed 2 bases at V and 4 bases at J, with 17 bases between. The germline V gene encodes CDR1 SQVTM and CDR2 ANQGSEA. CDR3 size: 15 residues. CDR3 bases: TGCAGCGTTGAATCAGATCAGGGGATCGGCTATGGCTACACCTTC. It translates to CSVESDQGIGYGYTF.

V and J are TRBV27 and TRBJ1-2; perhaps TRBD1 as D (5 bases). The CDR3 runs 14 residues. V was shortened by 0 bases and J by 4 bases, with 9 bases between the two germline ends. Per the germline V gene, CDR1 is MNHEY and CDR2 is SMNVEV (reference sequence). Written as DNA, the CDR3 is TGTGCCAGCAGTTTATCAGCCAGGGTCTATGGCTACACCTTC. Translation: CASSLSARVYGYTF.

The chain joins TRBV9 to TRBJ2-7; 8 bases match TRBD1. J was trimmed by 5 bases and V by 4 bases; bases with no gene match: 11. The CDR3 covers 15 residues. Germline CDR1 is SGDLS and CDR2 is YYNGEE. This CDR3 is CASSPRQGANDEQYF. The CDR3 region has the DNA TGTGCCAGCAGCCCCCGCCAGGGGGCAAACGACGAGCAGTACTTC. The full variable domain, with the rest looked up from reference TRBV9 and TRBJ2-7, is DSGVTQTPKHLITATGQRVTLRCSPRSGDLSVYWYQQSLDQGLQFLIQYYNGEERAKGNILERFSAQQFPDLHSELNLSSLELGDSALYFCASSPRQGANDEQYFGPGTRLTVT.

The chain is built from TRBV6-1 and TRBJ1-6, with D uncertain. Germline V gives CDR1 MNHNS, CDR2 SASEGT. Trimming pared 6 bases from V and 0 bases from J, leaving 15 bases between. The CDR3 is 17 residues long. The CDR3, as DNA: TGTGCCAGCAGGGAACTTTTAATGAGCTCCTATAATTCACCCCTCCACTTT. Protein sequence: CASRELLMSSYNSPLHF.

CDR3 in DNA: TGTGCCAGCAGCCAAGGCCCGGACAGGGCTGAAGCTTTCTTT. This codes for CASSQGPDRAEAFF. This rearrangement joins TRBV4-2 to TRBJ1-1, with 8 bases matching TRBD1. There are 14 residues in the CDR3. V lost 1 base, J lost 6 bases, and 4 bases stayed unmatched. Germline V CDR1 and CDR2: LGHNA, YNFKEQ.

The J gene is TRBJ1-1, the V gene TRBV2; D unresolved. The CDR3 sequence is 12 residues long. V lost 2 bases to trimming and J lost 8 bases, with 9 bases between them. Germline CDR1 reads SNHLY; CDR2 reads FYNNEI. The CDR3 DNA is TGTGCCAGCAGTGAACATAGACCCGAAGCTTTCTTT. Its protein product is CASSEHRPEAFF.

The CDR3 sequence is CASSSGNTPIDGYTF. In DNA form, the CDR3 reads TGTGCCAGCAGCTCCGGGAACACACCGATTGATGGCTACACCTTC. The chain links TRBV7-9 to TRBJ1-2; D gene ambiguous. The CDR3 contains 15 residues. Deletions cut 4 bases from V and 6 bases from J, with 18 bases between. Germline CDR1 and CDR2: SEHNR and FQNEAQ (reference sequence).

The J gene is TRBJ2-2, the V gene TRBV6-1, with TRBD1 matching over 8 bases. The trim removed 3 bases at V and 3 bases at J, leaving 3 bases unmatched. The length of the CDR3 is 15 residues. CDR1 and CDR2 from the germline V gene are MNHNS and SASEGT. CDR3 in DNA: TGTGCCAGCAGTGAGTTGGACAGGGACACCGGGGAGCTGTTTTTT. As protein: CASSELDRDTGELFF.

This rearrangement joins TRBV29-1 to TRBJ2-3, with 9 bases lining up with TRBD2. Trimming took 6 bases from V and 3 from J; bases not matched to a gene: 10. Germline V gives CDR1 SQVTM, CDR2 ANQGSEA. The CDR3 contains 15 residues. In DNA, the CDR3 is TGCAGCGTAGGGTCTACGGCGGGAGGGACAGATACGCAGTATTTT. Encoded protein: CSVGSTAGGTDTQYF.

The V call is TRBV2, the J call TRBJ1-4; 7 bases map to TRBD1. Germline CDR1 is SNHLY and CDR2 is FYNNEI. The CDR3 consists of 15 residues. V was clipped by 4 bases and J by 3 bases; unmatched bases: 5. The chain's CDR3 is CASSGGTAPNEKLFF. The DNA for the CDR3 is TGTGCCAGCAGTGGGGGGACAGCTCCTAATGAAAAACTGTTTTTT.

The J gene is TRBJ2-1, the V gene TRBV6-5; 8 nucleotides align to TRBD2. The ends lost 3 bases at V and 10 bases at J; junction bases unmatched: 5. CDR3 length equals 13 residues. Germline V gene lookup returns CDR1 MNHEY and CDR2 SVGAGI. The CDR3 DNA sequence: TGTGCCAGCAGTTATGGACTAGCCCGGGAGCAGTTCTTC. Translation gives CASSYGLAREQFF.

This clone occurred once. The V gene is TRBV5-1, the J gene TRBJ2-7; 7 positions agree with TRBD1. Germline V gene sequence: CDR1 SGHRS, CDR2 YFSETQ. Losses at the gene ends were 4 bases for V and 0 bases for J; bases not matched to a gene: 10. This CDR3 has 16 residues. The CDR3 here is CASSLFSRGISYEQYF. For the CDR3, the DNA is TGCGCCAGCAGCCTTTTCTCCAGGGGGATCTCCTACGAGCAGTACTTC.

The chain is built from TRBV2 and TRBJ1-1; the D gene is possibly TRBD1 (5 bases). The germline gives CDR1 SNHLY, CDR2 FYNNEI. The CDR3 runs 13 residues. Trimming cost V 3 bases and J 1 base, with 6 bases left between them. The CDR3 nucleotides are TGTGCCAGCAGTGAGACAGCGAACACTGAAGCTTTCTTT. This encodes CASSETANTEAFF.

The CDR3 spells CASSSLAGGSTDTQYF. The CDR3 region has the DNA TGTGCCAGCAGTTCTCTAGCGGGAGGAAGCACAGATACGCAGTATTTT. The rearrangement links TRBV6-5 to TRBJ2-3; 11 nucleotides line up with TRBD2. Germline CDR1 is MNHEY and CDR2 is SVGAGI. V lost 4 bases and J lost 0; bases outside the gene matches: 3. CDR3 length: 16 amino acids.

The J gene is TRBJ2-1, the V gene TRBV2, with D tentatively TRBD2 (6 bases). Germline V gene lookup returns CDR1 SNHLY and CDR2 FYNNEI. This CDR3 comprises 13 residues. Between the trimmed V and J ends, which lost 7 bases and 5 bases, there was a span of 12 bases. The CDR3 nucleotides read TGTGCCAGCATACGGGAGATCGACAATGAGCAGTTCTTC. The encoded protein is CASIREIDNEQFF.

The rearrangement uses TRBV18 and TRBJ2-1; 7 nucleotides line up with TRBD2. The V and J ends lost 4 bases and 10 bases, in that order; junction bases with no gene match: 10. The CDR3 has 14 residues. CDR1 is KGHSH and CDR2 is LQKENI in the germline V gene. CDR3 residues: CASSRDLAAGEQFF. In DNA, the CDR3 is TGTGCCAGCTCACGAGACCTAGCGGCTGGGGAGCAGTTCTTC. The full variable domain, rest sourced from reference TRBV18 and TRBJ2-1, is NAGVMQNPRHLVRRRGQEARLRCSPMKGHSHVYWYRQLPEEGLKFMVYLQKENIIDESGMPKERFSAEFPKEGPSILRIQQVVRGDSAAYFCASSRDLAAGEQFFGPGTRLTVL.

The chain couples TRBV6-1 to TRBJ1-2; TRBD1 might be the D (5 bases). The V gene lost 0 bases and the J gene lost 7 bases, with 18 bases spanning the gap. The CDR3 consists of 16 residues. CDR1 is MNHNS and CDR2 is SASEGT in the germline V gene. The CDR3 region is CASSEAASGTRGGYTF. The CDR3 DNA reads as TGTGCCAGCAGTGAAGCGGCCTCCGGGACCCGGGGTGGCTACACCTTC.

CDR3 sequence (DNA): TGTGCCAGCAGTCCTGACAGGGAACAAGCTTTCTTT. Encoded protein: CASSPDREQAFF. The J gene is TRBJ1-1, the V gene TRBV2; TRBD1 matches at 7 bases. In germline, CDR1 is SNHLY, CDR2 FYNNEI. This CDR3 region has 12 residues. J lost 9 bases, V lost 5 bases, and 6 bases had no gene match.

This sequence joins TRBV7-6 and TRBJ1-2, with 8 bases matching TRBD1. This CDR3 contains 15 residues. V lost 4 bases to trimming and J lost 4 bases; unmatched junction nucleotides: 8. The germline gives CDR1 SGHVS, CDR2 FNYEAQ. The CDR3 is CASSSGGVMGYGYTF. The CDR3 DNA follows: TGTGCCAGCAGCTCAGGGGGCGTCATGGGCTATGGCTACACCTTC.